This passage covers 18 T cell receptor beta chains from one sample sequenced in a study of T cell responses to AZD1222 COVID-19 vaccine. Profiled with immunoSEQ multiplex PCR; TCRdb holds only in-frame clones, not every one. The table records about 76,000 clones, more than 70% of them present only once. Here the sequenced sample was peripheral blood, taken on day 0 of AZD1222 vaccination. These receptors were obtained from an adult in good health.

This sequence joins TRBV3-1 (or the pseudogene TRBV3-2) and TRBJ2-7, with D unresolved. CDR3 length: 13 amino acids. Germline-derived CDR1 and CDR2 are LGHDT and YNNKEL (reference sequence). Trimming left V 0 bases short and J 5 bases short, with 8 bases between. This CDR3 is CASSQDQYNEQYV. CDR3 in DNA: TGTGCCAGCAGCCAAGATCAATATAACGAGCAGTACGTC.

The genes are TRBV20-1 and TRBJ2-1; 12 bases match TRBD2. CDR1 is DFQATT, CDR2 SNEGSKA, per germline (reference sequence). Losses at the gene ends were 3 bases for V and 6 bases for J; bases not matched to a gene: 9. The CDR3 has 16 residues. Here the CDR3 reads CSASLVSSGRGNEQFF. The CDR3, as DNA: TGCAGTGCTAGTTTGGTATCTAGCGGGAGGGGCAATGAGCAGTTCTTC.

The rearrangement links TRBV7-2 to TRBJ1-3; 8 nucleotides match TRBD1. Germline V gene sequence: CDR1 SGHTA, CDR2 FQGNSA. This CDR3 region has 16 residues. After removal of 5 bases from V and 4 bases from J, the junction contained 10 bases not matched to a gene. DNA of the CDR3: TGTGCCAGCAGCGCCCGGGACAGGAGTTCCGGAAACACCATATATTTT. Translation gives CASSARDRSSGNTIYF.

This chain uses TRBV19 with TRBJ1-1, with D perhaps matching TRBD1 (5 bases). This CDR3 has 14 residues. CDR1 is LNHDA and CDR2 is SQIVND in the germline V gene (reference sequence). Trimming took off 1 base at V and 1 base at J, with 7 bases between the two ends. The DNA for the CDR3 is TGTGCCAGTAGTATAGGAAGGGGGAACACTGAAGCTTTCTTT. Translated, it gives CASSIGRGNTEAFF.

V usage is TRBV19 and J usage is TRBJ1-5; TRBD1 might be the D (5 bases). The CDR3 has 16 residues. The germline CDR1 and CDR2 sequences are LNHDA and SQIVND (reference sequence). Trimming took off 2 bases at V and 2 bases at J, with 13 bases between the two ends. The CDR3 coding sequence is TGTGCCAGTAGTATATGGCCAGGGAAAGGCAATCAGCCCCAGCATTTT. This encodes CASSIWPGKGNQPQHF.

V and J are TRBV5-5 and TRBJ2-7; 7 positions match TRBD1. The CDR3 totals 15 residues. V lost 4 bases and J lost 6; bases outside the gene matches: 13. Germline assignment: CDR1 SGHKS and CDR2 YYEKEE (reference sequence). The CDR3 DNA sequence: TGTGCCAGCAGCCTCCAGGGGGAATCGGGGCGCGAGCAGTACGTC. Protein: CASSLQGESGREQYV.

This sequence joins TRBV28 and TRBJ1-5, with D possibly TRBD1 on 5 matching bases. There are 14 residues in the CDR3. CDR1 is MDHEN, CDR2 SYDVKM, per germline. The V end was cut by 4 bases, the J end by 0 bases, with 7 bases between. The CDR3 is CASSWDYSNQPQHF. In DNA, the CDR3 is TGTGCCAGCAGTTGGGACTATAGCAATCAGCCCCAGCATTTT.

The chain carries TRBV20-1 and TRBJ1-2; no reliable D call. From germline, CDR1 is DFQATT and CDR2 SNEGSKA (reference sequence). This CDR3 is 11 amino acids long. The V and J ends lost 3 bases and 4 bases respectively, with 6 bases between them. CDR3 DNA: TGCAGTGCTAGCTCCGGCTATGGCTACACCTTC. Translating it yields CSASSGYGYTF.

V and J are TRBV7-2 and TRBJ1-2; unclear D gene. V lost 5 bases, J lost 1 base, and 14 bases lay in between. Germline lookup yields CDR1 SGHTA and CDR2 FQGNSA. The CDR3 contains 15 residues. DNA of the CDR3: TGTGCCAGCAGCCCGCAAAAATCCAGTAACTATGGCTACACCTTC. It codes for CASSPQKSSNYGYTF.

The rearrangement links TRBV5-4 to TRBJ2-7; the D gene is possibly TRBD1 (6 bases). The CDR3 length is 13 residues. The germline V gene has CDR1 SGHNT and CDR2 YYREEE (reference sequence). The V gene lost 4 bases and the J gene lost 4 bases, with 12 bases spanning the gap. CDR3 sequence: CASSTQGGYEQYV. The CDR3 nucleotides are TGTGCCAGCAGCACACAGGGCGGATACGAGCAGTACGTC.

The CDR3 bases are TGTGCCAGCAGCCAAGGAGTTCTTAGGCAGGCGAACACTGAAGCTTTCTTT. The encoded protein is CASSQGVLRQANTEAFF. The V gene is TRBV4-2, the J gene TRBJ1-1; no clear D. The V and J ends lost 1 base and 1 base respectively, with 16 bases between them. The CDR3 runs 17 residues. CDR1 and CDR2 (germline): LGHNA, YNFKEQ.

The chain recombines TRBV2 with TRBJ1-3; D gene unclear. The CDR3 extends over 17 amino acids. Germline loops: CDR1 SNHLY, CDR2 FYNNEI. V lost 6 bases, J lost 0 bases, and 18 bases lay in between. The CDR3 nucleotides are TGTGCCAGCAGGGATAGCCGTACAACGAGCTCTGGAAACACCATATATTTT. The encoded protein is CASRDSRTTSSGNTIYF. Drawing the rest from reference TRBV2 and TRBJ1-3, the complete variable domain is EPEVTQTPSHQVTQMGQEVILRCVPISNHLYFYWYRQILGQKVEFLVSFYNNEISEKSEIFDDQFSVERPDGSNFTLKIRSTKLEDSAMYFCASRDSRTTSSGNTIYFGEGSWLTVV.

The gene calls are TRBV2 and TRBJ2-1; TRBD2 might be the D (6 bases). CDR3 length equals 17 residues. Germline CDR1 and CDR2: SNHLY and FYNNEI. V was clipped by 6 bases and J by 0 bases, with 18 bases between them. CDR3 in amino acids: CASRGAGSGRSYNEQFF. The CDR3 coding sequence is TGTGCCAGCAGAGGAGCCGGTAGCGGCCGCTCCTACAATGAGCAGTTCTTC.

This clone was seen a handful of times. Here the CDR3 DNA reads TGCGCCAGCAGCTTAGGCGGACACCGTGGAGAGACCCAGTACTTC. This sequence encodes CASSLGGHRGETQYF. The gene calls are TRBV5-1 and TRBJ2-5; possibly TRBD1 for D (5 bases). V lost 2 bases to trimming and J lost 4 bases, with 15 bases between them. CDR3 size: 15 residues. The V gene's germline CDR1 is SGHRS and CDR2 YFSETQ.

Written as DNA, the CDR3 is TGTGCCAGCAGTTTAAAGGCTAGCTACACCTTC. This encodes CASSLKASYTF. The chain recombines TRBV12-3 or TRBV12-4 with TRBJ1-2; D uncertain. The CDR3 is made up of 11 amino acids. Between the trimmed V and J ends, which lost 2 bases and 9 bases, there was a span of 7 bases.

The gene calls are TRBV5-4 and TRBJ1-2, with TRBD1 identical over 8 bases. The CDR3 has 14 residues. CDR1 is SGHNT and CDR2 is YYREEE in the germline V gene (reference sequence). V was pared by 4 bases and J by 4 bases, with 6 bases of the junction left unmatched. Here the CDR3 reads CASSLWQGAYGYTF. DNA for the CDR3: TGTGCCAGCAGCCTCTGGCAGGGGGCCTATGGCTACACCTTC.

This clone was seen a single time. The V gene is TRBV5-6, the J gene TRBJ2-2; D may match TRBD1 or TRBD2 (7 bases each). CDR1 SGHDT and CDR2 YYEEEE come from the germline V gene. V lost 2 bases and J lost 3, with 17 bases in between. The CDR3 runs to 17 residues. The CDR3 loop reads CASSLLGGTVYTGELFF. The DNA of the CDR3 is TGTGCCAGCAGCTTACTCGGGGGGACAGTTTACACCGGGGAGCTGTTTTTT.

J is TRBJ2-3 and V is TRBV29-1; TRBD2 matches 9 bases. In germline, CDR1 is SQVTM, CDR2 ANQGSEA. V shed 6 bases and J 2 bases; nucleotides not matched to a gene: 27. The CDR3 spans 21 residues. DNA for the CDR3: TGCAGCGTCTGGCAAGACGATCTGGCTAGCGGGACAAACAAATACACAGATACGCAGTATTTT. As protein: CSVWQDDLASGTNKYTDTQYF.